This T cell receptor beta chain was documented in a study of cytomegalovirus exposure and HLA in healthy donors. The ends lost 0 bases at V and 5 bases at J; junction bases unmatched: 3. This CDR3 comprises 15 residues. The germline V gene has CDR1 LNHNV and CDR2 YYDKDF (reference sequence). The PCR had 60 Vbeta and 13 Jbeta primers. Assay used: immunoSEQ multiplex PCR; TCRdb lists only in-frame clones, some missing. The table lists over 70,000 clones, around 80% of them singletons. The chain carries TRBV15 and TRBJ2-5; 10 nucleotides agree with TRBD1. What was sequenced was PBMCs. The clonotype was recovered from a male donor in good health and CMV-seropositive. The chain's CDR3 is CATSRETGGRETQYF. Written as DNA, the CDR3 is TGTGCCACCAGCAGAGAGACAGGGGGCCGGGAGACCCAGTACTTC. The variable domain in full, completed from reference TRBV15 and TRBJ2-5, reads DAMVIQNPRYQVTQFGKPVTLSCSQTLNHNVMYWYQQKSSQAPKLLFHYYDKDFNNEADTPDNFQSRRPNTSFCFLDIRSPGLGDTAMYLCATSRETGGRETQYFGPGTRLLVL.